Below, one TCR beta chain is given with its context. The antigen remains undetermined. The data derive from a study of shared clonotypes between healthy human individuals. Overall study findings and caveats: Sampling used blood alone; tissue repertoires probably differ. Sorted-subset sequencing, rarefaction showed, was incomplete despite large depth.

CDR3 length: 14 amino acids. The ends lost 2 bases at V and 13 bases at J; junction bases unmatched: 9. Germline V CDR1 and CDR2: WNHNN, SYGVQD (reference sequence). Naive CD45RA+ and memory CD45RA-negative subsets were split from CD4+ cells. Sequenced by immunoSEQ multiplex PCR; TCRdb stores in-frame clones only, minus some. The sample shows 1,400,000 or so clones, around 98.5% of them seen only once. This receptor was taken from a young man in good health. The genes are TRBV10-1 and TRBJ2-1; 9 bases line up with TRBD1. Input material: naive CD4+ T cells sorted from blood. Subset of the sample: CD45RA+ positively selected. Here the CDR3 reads CASSETYRGPRQFF. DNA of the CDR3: TGCGCCAGCAGTGAGACCTACAGGGGGCCGAGACAGTTCTTC.